Here is one TCR beta chain with its context. What antigen it recognizes has not been identified. This sample was taken from a study of CXCR3-negative and CXCR3-positive naive CD8 T cells (dated by TCRdb to about 2019). In terms of the full investigation: About 150 million TRB reads were obtained in total, roughly 1.5 +/- 0.3 million reads per library. The diversity and physicochemical repertoire analyses included around 10 donors pooled from two independent experiments. For the TRBV-TRBJ cluster analysis, the naive subsets came from about five donors, while the memory cells came from 3 donors.

Via the germline V gene (reference sequence), CDR1 is LNHDA and CDR2 SQIVND. The CDR3 sequence holds 11 residues, the cysteine and phenylalanine included. No DNA sequence was recorded. Each CD8+ T cell subset was flow-sorted in triplicate, with fewer than 350,000 cells per subset placed directly into RLT lysis buffer. To exclude memory contaminants, naive CD8+ T cells were stringently defined as CD45RO-CCR7+CD27+CD95-. Standard density gradient centrifugation was used to isolate peripheral blood mononuclear cells from buffy coats. Naive CXCR3-negative and CXCR3-positive CD8+ T cells were flow-sorted using a FACSAria III. Total RNA was extracted from sorted cells using an RNeasy Mini Kit. TCRdb names NextSeq 550 as the instrument used. The Human TCR Profiling Kit (MiLaboratory) was used to make UMI-labeled 5' RACE TRB cDNA libraries. The full amount of extracted RNA was used for cDNA synthesis, and the full amount of resulting cDNA was used for PCR amplification. Libraries were prepared in parallel using an identical number of PCR cycles. The authors' pipeline ran thus. With a requirement of at least two reads per UMI, MIGEC and MiXCR extracted about 50,000 +/- 10,000 unique UMI-labeled TRB cDNA molecules per library. On average, each library contained approximately 40,000 +/- 10,000 functional in-frame TRB CDR3 nucleotide clonotypes without stop codons. Diversity metrics, including normalized Shannon-Wiener and Chao1, were computed in VDJtools after downsampling to 5000 UMI-labeled TRB molecules per sample. VDJtools computed clonotype-size-weighted physicochemical properties of the central five CDR3 residues: interaction energy, strength, volume and Kidera factor 4. TCRdb reprocessed the reads and assigns one entry to each CDR3 protein sequence, leaving out DNA. None of the V and J calls come from the authors' own analysis; TCRdb made them. The sample table on file contains under 60,000 distinct CDR3 sequences. The ten largest clones capture 0.56% of the sample.

Broader findings and caveats from the paper: Repertoire diversity was comparably high in both naive subsets but much lower in memory CD8+ T cells. Because surface CD5, which is linked to self-reactivity in mice, was comparable between the naive subsets, TCR interaction strength was also inferred from the physicochemical properties of TRB CDR3s. Compared with CXCR3-negative naive cells, CXCR3-positive naive cells had TRB CDR3s with higher hydrophobicity (lower Kidera factor 4), lower energy, and higher strength and volume indices. Freshly isolated PBMCs were used for most assays because CXCR3 expression partially decreased after cryopreservation. Similar TRBV-TRBJ usage was shown by naive CXCR3-negative and CXCR3-positive cells from the same donor, whereas distinct patterns were shown by memory cells.

Rearrangement joined TRBV19 to TRBJ2-7. The sequencing sample was made of naive CXCR3+ CD8+ T cells from blood. This specimen's cell subset or site label, per the study, means: CD45RO-CCR7+CD27+CD95- naive CD8+ T cells expressing CXCR3 (TNR3+). The sequence came from a human donor in good health. Some clones in this sample may be carry-over from other donors' samples. This receptor carries the CDR3 CASKGAYEQYF.